Presented here are 9 T cell receptor beta chains from one specimen sequenced in a study of T cell repertoires in cytomegalovirus infection. Using its own MiXCR run on the reads, TCRdb lists one record per CDR3 protein. Of a few hundred thousand distinct CDR3 sequences listed, 15% to 20% are singletons. The specimen was CD8+ T cells from PBMCs. The receptors here all came from a human donor in good health (CMV status not recorded). Some clones in this sample may be carry-over from other donors' samples.

The CDR3 region is CASSYLRLPGTEAFF. CDR3 sequence (DNA): TGTGCCAGCAGTTACCTCCGTCTGCCGGGCACTGAAGCTTTCTTT. This chain connects TRBV6-2 or TRBV6-3 to TRBJ1-1; D is uncertain. V was clipped by 2 bases and J by 4 bases, with 14 bases between them. The CDR3 contains 15 residues. CDR1 and CDR2 from the germline V gene are MNHEY and SVGEGT.

This clonotype occurred many times. This rearrangement joins TRBV14 to TRBJ1-1; 7 nucleotides agree with TRBD1. CDR3 length: 14 amino acids. Germline-derived CDR1 and CDR2 are SGHDN and FVKESK. V dropped 4 bases and J dropped 4; count of bases not matched to a gene: 6. The DNA for the CDR3 is TGTGCCAGCAGCCTAACAGGGGATAGCACTGAAGCTTTCTTT. Translating gives CASSLTGDSTEAFF.

This clonotype showed up just a few times. The chain combines TRBV20-1 with TRBJ2-3; 8 bases fit TRBD1. The ends lost 6 bases at V and 4 bases at J; junction bases unmatched: 15. The CDR3 consists of 16 residues. Germline V lookup: CDR1 DFQATT, CDR2 SNEGSKA (reference sequence). The CDR3 sequence: CSATKPGGVYADTQYF. The CDR3 DNA is TGCAGTGCGACAAAGCCAGGGGGCGTGTATGCAGATACGCAGTATTTT.

This clonotype was picked up a small number of times. V gene TRBV5-1 combines with J gene TRBJ2-7; D not certain. V was pared by 0 bases and J by 3 bases, with 10 bases between. This CDR3 region has 14 residues. Germline V gene lookup returns CDR1 SGHRS and CDR2 YFSETQ. CDR3 sequence: CASSLEAGDYEQYF. The CDR3 DNA follows: TGCGCCAGCAGCTTGGAAGCAGGAGACTACGAGCAGTACTTC.

The rearrangement joins TRBV20-1 to TRBJ1-1, with D unresolved. Germline CDR1 is DFQATT and CDR2 is SNEGSKA (reference sequence). The CDR3 is 16 residues long. The ends were cut back, 1 base at V and 1 base at J, with 16 bases in the middle. Here the CDR3 reads CSARGPVAGANTEAFF. The CDR3 DNA reads as TGCAGTGCTAGAGGCCCGGTGGCAGGAGCGAACACTGAAGCTTTCTTT.

This clonotype occurred many times. The rearrangement links TRBV28 to TRBJ2-7, with no clear D. CDR1 and CDR2 (germline): MDHEN, SYDVKM. This CDR3 has 14 residues. V lost 5 bases to trimming and J lost 0 bases, with 11 bases between them. CDR3 DNA: TGTGCCAGCAGTGTATTCACGAGCTCCTACGAGCAGTACTTC. Protein product: CASSVFTSSYEQYF.

This clonotype was recorded many times. The chain carries TRBV4-1 and TRBJ1-1; the match to TRBD1 covers 7 bases. The CDR3 loop spans 15 amino acids. Germline assignment: CDR1 MGHRA and CDR2 YSYEKL. With 0 bases clipped from V and 4 bases from J, the junction kept 5 bases outside the gene matches. The CDR3 region has the DNA TGCGCCAGCAGCCAAGAGGTGACAGGGAGCACTGAAGCTTTCTTT. It is translated as CASSQEVTGSTEAFF.

In its sample, this clonotype was seen a few times. The rearrangement joins TRBV2 to TRBJ1-1; D is uncertain. The germline V gene has CDR1 SNHLY and CDR2 FYNNEI. Trimming removed 3 bases at V and 8 bases at J, with 10 bases between. This CDR3 region has 12 residues. The CDR3 DNA sequence: TGTGCCAGCAGTGATCGGGGATGGGAAGCTTTCTTT. It specifies CASSDRGWEAFF.

This clonotype has at least ten counts. V usage is TRBV28 and J usage is TRBJ1-2; D perhaps matches TRBD1 (5 bases). V was pared by 2 bases and J by 5 bases, with 12 bases between. CDR3 length: 14 amino acids. Germline values: CDR1 MDHEN, CDR2 SYDVKM. In DNA form, the CDR3 reads TGTGCCAGCAGTTTACAGGGATTGGGGTATGGCTACACCTTC. Translating it yields CASSLQGLGYGYTF.